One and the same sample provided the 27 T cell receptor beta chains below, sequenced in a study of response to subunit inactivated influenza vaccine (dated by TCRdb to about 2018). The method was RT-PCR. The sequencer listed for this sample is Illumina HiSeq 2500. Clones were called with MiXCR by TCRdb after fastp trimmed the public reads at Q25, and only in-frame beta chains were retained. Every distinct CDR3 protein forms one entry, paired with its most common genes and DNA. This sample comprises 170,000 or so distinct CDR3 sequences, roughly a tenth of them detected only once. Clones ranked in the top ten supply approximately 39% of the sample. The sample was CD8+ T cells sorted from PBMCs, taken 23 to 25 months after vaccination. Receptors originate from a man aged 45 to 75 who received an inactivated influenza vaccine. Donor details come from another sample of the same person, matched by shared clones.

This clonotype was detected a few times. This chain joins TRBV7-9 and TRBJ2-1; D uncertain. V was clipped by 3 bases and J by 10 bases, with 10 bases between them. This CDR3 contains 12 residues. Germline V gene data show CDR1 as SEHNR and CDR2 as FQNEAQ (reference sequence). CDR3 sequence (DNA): TGTGCCAGCAGCTTCCCCAGACCAGAGCAGTTCTTC. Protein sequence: CASSFPRPEQFF.

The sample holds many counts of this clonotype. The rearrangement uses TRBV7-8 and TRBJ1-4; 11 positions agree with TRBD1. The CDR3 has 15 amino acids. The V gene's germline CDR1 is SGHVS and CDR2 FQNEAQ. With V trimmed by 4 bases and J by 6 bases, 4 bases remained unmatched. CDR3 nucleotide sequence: TGTGCCAGCAGCTCAGGACAGGGGGCCCATGAAAAACTGTTTTTT. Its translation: CASSSGQGAHEKLFF.

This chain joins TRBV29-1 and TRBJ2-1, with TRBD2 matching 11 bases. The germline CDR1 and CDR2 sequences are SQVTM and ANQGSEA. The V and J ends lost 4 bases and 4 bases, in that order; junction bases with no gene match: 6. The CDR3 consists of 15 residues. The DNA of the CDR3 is TGCAGCGTTGCTGGGACTAGCGGCGAATACAATGAGCAGTTCTTC. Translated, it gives CSVAGTSGEYNEQFF.

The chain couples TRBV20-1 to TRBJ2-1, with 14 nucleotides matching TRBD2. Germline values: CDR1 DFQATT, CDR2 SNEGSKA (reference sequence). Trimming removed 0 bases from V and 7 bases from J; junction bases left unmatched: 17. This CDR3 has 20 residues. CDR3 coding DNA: TGCAGTGCTAGAGATGCAGCTACGGGACTAGCGGGGGTGCTGGGTAATGAGCAGTTCTTC. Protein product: CSARDAATGLAGVLGNEQFF.

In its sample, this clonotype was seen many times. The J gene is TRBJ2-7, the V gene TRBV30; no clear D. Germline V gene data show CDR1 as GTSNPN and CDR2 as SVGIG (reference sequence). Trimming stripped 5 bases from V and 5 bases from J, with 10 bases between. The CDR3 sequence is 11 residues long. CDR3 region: CAWEGGDEQYF. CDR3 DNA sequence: TGTGCCTGGGAAGGTGGGGACGAGCAGTACTTC.

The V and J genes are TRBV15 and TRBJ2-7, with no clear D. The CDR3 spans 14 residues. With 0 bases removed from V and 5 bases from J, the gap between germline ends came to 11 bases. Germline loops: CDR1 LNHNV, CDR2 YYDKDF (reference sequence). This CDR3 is CATSRDRLGHEQYF. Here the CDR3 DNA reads TGTGCCACCAGCAGAGATCGGCTAGGGCACGAGCAGTACTTC.

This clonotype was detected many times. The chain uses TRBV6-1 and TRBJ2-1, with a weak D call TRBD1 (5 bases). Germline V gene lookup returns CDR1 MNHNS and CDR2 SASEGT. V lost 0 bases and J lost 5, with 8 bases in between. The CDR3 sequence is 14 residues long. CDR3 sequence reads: CASSEAPGNNEQFF. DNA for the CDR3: TGTGCCAGCAGTGAAGCCCCAGGGAACAATGAGCAGTTCTTC.

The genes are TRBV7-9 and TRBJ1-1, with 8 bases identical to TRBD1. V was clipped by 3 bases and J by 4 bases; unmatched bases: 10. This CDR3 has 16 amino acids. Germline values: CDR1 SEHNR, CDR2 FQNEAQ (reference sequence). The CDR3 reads CASSFAGGDFGTEAFF. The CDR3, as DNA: TGTGCCAGCAGCTTTGCAGGGGGCGATTTTGGCACTGAAGCTTTCTTT.

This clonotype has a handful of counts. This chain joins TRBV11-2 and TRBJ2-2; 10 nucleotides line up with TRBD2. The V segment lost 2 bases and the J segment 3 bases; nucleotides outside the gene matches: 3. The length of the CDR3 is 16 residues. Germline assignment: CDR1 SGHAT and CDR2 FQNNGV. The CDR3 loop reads CASSLSSGGYTGELFF. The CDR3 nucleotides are TGTGCCAGCAGCTTAAGTAGCGGGGGGTACACCGGGGAGCTGTTTTTT.

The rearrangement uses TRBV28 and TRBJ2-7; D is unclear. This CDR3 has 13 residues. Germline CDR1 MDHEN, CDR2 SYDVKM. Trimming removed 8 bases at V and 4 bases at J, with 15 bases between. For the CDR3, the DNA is TGTGCCAGCTCACCGGGCCCCGGGTACGAGCAGTACTTC. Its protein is CASSPGPGYEQYF.

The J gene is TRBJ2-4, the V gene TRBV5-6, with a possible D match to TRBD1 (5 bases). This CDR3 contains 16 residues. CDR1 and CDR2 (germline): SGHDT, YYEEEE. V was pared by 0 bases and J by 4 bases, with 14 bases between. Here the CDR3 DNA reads TGTGCCAGCAGCTTGGAGGGGCGCGGAGTTAAAAACATTCAGTACTTC. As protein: CASSLEGRGVKNIQYF.

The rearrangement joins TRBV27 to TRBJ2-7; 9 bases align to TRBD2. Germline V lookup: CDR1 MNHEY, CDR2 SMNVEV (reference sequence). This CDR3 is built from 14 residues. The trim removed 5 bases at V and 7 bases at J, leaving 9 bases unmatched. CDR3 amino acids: CASSPVAGAGEQYF. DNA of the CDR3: TGTGCCAGCAGTCCCGTAGCGGGGGCGGGGGAGCAGTACTTC.

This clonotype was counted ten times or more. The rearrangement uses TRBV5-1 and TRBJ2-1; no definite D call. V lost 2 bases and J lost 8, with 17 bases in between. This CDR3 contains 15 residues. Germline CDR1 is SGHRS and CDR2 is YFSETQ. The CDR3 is CASSLYHGVGDEQFF. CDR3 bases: TGCGCCAGCAGCTTATATCATGGCGTTGGTGATGAGCAGTTCTTC. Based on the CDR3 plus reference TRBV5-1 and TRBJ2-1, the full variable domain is KAGVTQTPRYLIKTRGQQVTLSCSPISGHRSVSWYQQTPGQGLQFLFEYFSETQRNKGNFPGRFSGRQFSNSRSEMNVSTLELGDSALYLCASSLYHGVGDEQFFGPGTRLTVL.

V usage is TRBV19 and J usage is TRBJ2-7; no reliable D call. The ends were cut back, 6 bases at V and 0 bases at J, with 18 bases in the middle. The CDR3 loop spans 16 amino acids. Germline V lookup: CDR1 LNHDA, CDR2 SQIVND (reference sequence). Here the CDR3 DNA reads TGTGCCAGTAGCCCTTCCCTCGACTCCAGCTCCTACGAGCAGTACTTC. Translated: CASSPSLDSSSYEQYF.

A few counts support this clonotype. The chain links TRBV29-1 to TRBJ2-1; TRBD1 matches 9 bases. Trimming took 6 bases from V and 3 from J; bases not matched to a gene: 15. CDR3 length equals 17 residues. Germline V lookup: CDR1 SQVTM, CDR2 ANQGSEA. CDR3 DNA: TGCAGCGTGACCGACCTGACTGGACAGGGGAACTACAATGAGCAGTTCTTC. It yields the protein CSVTDLTGQGNYNEQFF.

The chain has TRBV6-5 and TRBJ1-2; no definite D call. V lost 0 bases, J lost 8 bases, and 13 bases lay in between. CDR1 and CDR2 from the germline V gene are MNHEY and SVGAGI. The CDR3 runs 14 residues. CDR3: CASSYSDPDLGYTF. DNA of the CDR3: TGTGCCAGCAGTTACTCTGATCCGGATTTGGGCTACACCTTC.

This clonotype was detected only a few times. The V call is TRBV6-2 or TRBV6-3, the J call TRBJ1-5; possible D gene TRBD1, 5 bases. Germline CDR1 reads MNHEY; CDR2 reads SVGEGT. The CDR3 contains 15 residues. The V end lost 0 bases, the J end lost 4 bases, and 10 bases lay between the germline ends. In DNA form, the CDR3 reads TGTGCCAGCAGTTACTCGATAGCAGGGAATCAGCCCCAGCATTTT. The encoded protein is CASSYSIAGNQPQHF.

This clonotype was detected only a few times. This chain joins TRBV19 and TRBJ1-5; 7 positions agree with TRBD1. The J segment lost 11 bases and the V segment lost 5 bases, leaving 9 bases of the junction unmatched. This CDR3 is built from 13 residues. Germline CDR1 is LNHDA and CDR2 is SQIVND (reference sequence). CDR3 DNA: TGTGCCAGTAGTCTCGGGGACAGCGGGACCCAGCATTTT. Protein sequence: CASSLGDSGTQHF. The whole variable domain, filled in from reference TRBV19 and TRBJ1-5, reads DGGITQSPKYLFRKEGQNVTLSCEQNLNHDAMYWYRQDPGQGLRLIYYSQIVNDFQKGDIAEGYSVSREKKESFPLTVTSAQKNPTAFYLCASSLGDSGTQHFGDGTRLSIL.

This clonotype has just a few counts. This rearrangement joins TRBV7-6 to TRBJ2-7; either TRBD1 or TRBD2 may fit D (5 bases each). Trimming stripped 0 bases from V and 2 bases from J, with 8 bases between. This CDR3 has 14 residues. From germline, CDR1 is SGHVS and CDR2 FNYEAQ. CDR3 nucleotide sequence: TGTGCCAGCAGCTTAGCGGGACGACCCTACGAGCAGTACTTC. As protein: CASSLAGRPYEQYF.

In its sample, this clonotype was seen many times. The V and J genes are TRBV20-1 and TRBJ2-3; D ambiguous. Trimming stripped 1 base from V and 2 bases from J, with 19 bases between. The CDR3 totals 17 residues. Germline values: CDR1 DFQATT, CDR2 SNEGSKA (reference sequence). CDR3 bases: TGCAGTGCTAGAGCTAGTGGAGAAGACCCCTACACAGATACGCAGTATTTT. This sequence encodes CSARASGEDPYTDTQYF.

The CDR3 loop reads CASSQGFGTSNEQFF. DNA of the CDR3: TGTGCCAGCAGCCAAGGATTCGGTACTAGTAATGAGCAGTTCTTC. The chain carries TRBV14 and TRBJ2-1, with a tentative D call TRBD2 (5 bases). The CDR3 runs 15 residues. Deletions cut 1 base from V and 7 bases from J, with 14 bases between. The germline V gene has CDR1 SGHDN and CDR2 FVKESK.

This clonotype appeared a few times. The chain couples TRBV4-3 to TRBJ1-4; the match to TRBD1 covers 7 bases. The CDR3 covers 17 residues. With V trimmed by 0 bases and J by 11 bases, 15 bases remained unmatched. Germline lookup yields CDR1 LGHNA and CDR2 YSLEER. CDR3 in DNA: TGCGCCAGCAGCCAAGATCTGTTGGAGGCAGGGGGTAAGAAACTGTTTTTT. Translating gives CASSQDLLEAGGKKLFF.

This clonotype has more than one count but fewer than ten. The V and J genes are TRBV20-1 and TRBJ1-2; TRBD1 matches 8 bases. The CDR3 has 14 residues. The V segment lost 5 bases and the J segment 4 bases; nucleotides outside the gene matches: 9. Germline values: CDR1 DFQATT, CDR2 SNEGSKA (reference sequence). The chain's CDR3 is CSAYPGGVGYGYTF. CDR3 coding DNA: TGCAGTGCTTACCCAGGGGGCGTAGGCTATGGCTACACCTTC.

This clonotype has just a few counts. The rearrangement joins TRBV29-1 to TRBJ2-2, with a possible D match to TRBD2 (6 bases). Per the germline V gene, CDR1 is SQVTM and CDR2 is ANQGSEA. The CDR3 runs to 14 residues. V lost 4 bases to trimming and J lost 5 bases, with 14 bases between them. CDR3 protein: CSVVWRGGTGELFF. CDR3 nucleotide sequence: TGCAGCGTTGTTTGGAGGGGTGGGACCGGGGAGCTGTTTTTT.

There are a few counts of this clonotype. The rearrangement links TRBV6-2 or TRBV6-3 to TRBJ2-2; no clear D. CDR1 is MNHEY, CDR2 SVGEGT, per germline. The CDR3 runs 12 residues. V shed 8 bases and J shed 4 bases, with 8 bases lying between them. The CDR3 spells CASYLGTGELFF. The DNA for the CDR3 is TGTGCCAGCTATTTGGGCACCGGGGAGCTGTTTTTT.

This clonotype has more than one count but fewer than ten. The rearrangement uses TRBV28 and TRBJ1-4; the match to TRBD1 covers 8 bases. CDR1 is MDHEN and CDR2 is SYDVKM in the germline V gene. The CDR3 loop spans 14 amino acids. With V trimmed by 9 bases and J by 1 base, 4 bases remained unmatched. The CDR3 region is CASTTGETNEKLFF. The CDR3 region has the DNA TGTGCCAGTACGACAGGGGAAACTAATGAAAAACTGTTTTTT.

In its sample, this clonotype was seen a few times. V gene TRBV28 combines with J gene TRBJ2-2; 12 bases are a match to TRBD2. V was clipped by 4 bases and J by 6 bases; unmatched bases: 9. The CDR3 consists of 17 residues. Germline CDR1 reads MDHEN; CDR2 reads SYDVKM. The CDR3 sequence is CASSSRLAGDSPGELFF. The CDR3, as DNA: TGTGCCAGCAGTTCTAGACTAGCGGGAGATTCCCCCGGGGAGCTGTTTTTT. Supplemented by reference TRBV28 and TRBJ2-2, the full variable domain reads DVKVTQSSRYLVKRTGEKVFLECVQDMDHENMFWYRQDPGLGLRLIYFSYDVKMKEKGDIPEGYSVSREKKERFSLILESASTNQTSMYLCASSSRLAGDSPGELFFGEGSRLTVL.